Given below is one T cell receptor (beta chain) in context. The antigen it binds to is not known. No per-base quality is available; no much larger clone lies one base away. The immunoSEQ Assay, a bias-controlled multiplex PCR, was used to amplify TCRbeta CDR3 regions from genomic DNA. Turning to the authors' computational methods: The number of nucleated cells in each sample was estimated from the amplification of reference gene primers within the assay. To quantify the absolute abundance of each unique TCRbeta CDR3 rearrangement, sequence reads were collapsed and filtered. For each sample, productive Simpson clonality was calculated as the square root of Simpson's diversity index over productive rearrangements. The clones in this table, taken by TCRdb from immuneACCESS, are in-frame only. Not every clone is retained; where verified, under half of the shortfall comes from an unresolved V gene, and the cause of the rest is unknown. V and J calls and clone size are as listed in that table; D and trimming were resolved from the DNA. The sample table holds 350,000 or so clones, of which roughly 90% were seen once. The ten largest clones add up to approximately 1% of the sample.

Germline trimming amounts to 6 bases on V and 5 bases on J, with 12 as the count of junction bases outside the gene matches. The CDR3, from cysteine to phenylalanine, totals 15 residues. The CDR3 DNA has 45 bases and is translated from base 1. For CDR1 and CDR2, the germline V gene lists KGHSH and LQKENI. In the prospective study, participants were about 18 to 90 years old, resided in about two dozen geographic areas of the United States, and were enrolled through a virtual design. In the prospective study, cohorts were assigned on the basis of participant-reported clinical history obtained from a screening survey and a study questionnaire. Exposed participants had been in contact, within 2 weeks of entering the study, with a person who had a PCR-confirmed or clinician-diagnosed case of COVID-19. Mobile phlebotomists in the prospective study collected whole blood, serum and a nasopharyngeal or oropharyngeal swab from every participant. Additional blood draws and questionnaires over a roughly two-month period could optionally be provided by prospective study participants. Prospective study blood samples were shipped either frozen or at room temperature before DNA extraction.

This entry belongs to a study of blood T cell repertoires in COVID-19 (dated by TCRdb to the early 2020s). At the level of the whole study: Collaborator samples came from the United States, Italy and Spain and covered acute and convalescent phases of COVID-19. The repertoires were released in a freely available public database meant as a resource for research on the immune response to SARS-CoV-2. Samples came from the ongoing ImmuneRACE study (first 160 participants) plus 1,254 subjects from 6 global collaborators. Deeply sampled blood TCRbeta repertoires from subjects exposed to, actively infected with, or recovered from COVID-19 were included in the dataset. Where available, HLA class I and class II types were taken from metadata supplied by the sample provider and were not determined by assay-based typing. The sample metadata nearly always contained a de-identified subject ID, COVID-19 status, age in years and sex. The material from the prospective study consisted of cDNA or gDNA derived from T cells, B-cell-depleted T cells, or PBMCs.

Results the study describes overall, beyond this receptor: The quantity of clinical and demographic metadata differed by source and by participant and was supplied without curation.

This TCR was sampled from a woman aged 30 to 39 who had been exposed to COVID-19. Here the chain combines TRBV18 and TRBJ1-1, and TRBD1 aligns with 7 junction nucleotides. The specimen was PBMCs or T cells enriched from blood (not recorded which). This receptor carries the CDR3 CASSRYRGEVTEAFF. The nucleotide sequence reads TGTGCCAGCTCCCGATACAGGGGAGAGGTAACTGAAGCTTTCTTT.